Listed below are T cell receptor beta chains from one sample, sequenced in a study of CD8 T cells in Susac syndrome. TCRdb re-called the immunoSEQ multiplex PCR reads through MiXCR, storing one row per CDR3 protein. The repertoire holds about 52,000 distinct CDR3 sequences, 93% seen once, with around 0.55% in the top ten. Material for sequencing was CD8+ T cells from PBMCs. Receptor source: a human donor with multiple sclerosis. Both conserved end residues are part of each CDR3. The D gene is left open where the match is weak. The size of a clone is reported for some rows only, either as once, few or many, or as a class for expanded clones.

>TRBJ2-7|few|.|TRBV6-5|14
CASSDPGRNYEQYF
TGTGCCAGCAGTGATCCGGGACGGAACTACGAGCAGTACTTC
>TRBJ2-3|.|.|TRBV4-3|16
CASSQDRTVTTDTQYF
TGCGCCAGCAGCCAAGATAGGACAGTCACCACAGATACGCAGTATTTT
>TRBJ2-1|.|TRBD2|TRBV7-6|16
CASSSLAGSSYNEQFF
TGTGCCAGCAGCTCTTTAGCGGGGAGCTCCTACAATGAGCAGTTCTTC
>TRBJ1-6|.|.|TRBV4-1|14
CASSQDRGWAPLHF
TGCGCCAGCAGCCAAGATAGGGGGTGGGCACCCCTCCACTTT
>TRBJ1-1|.|TRBD1|TRBV29-1|12
CSVLTGGTEAFF
TGCAGCGTCCTGACAGGGGGCACTGAAGCTTTCTTT
>TRBJ1-1|.|TRBD1|TRBV6-2/TRBV6-3|13
CASKKGADTEAFF
TGTGCCAGCAAGAAGGGGGCGGACACTGAAGCTTTCTTT
>TRBJ1-1|few|TRBD1|TRBV4-1|15
CASSQRQGARTEAFF
TGCGCCAGCAGCCAACGACAGGGGGCGCGGACTGAAGCTTTCTTT
>TRBJ1-4|.|TRBD1|TRBV25-1|18
CASKGVSGQGTFNEKLFF
TGTGCCAGCAAGGGAGTAAGCGGACAGGGGACCTTTAATGAAAAACTGTTTTTT
>TRBJ1-1|once|.|TRBV29-1|11
CSVVWEAEAFF
TGCAGCGTTGTGTGGGAGGCTGAAGCTTTCTTT
>TRBJ1-1|.|.|TRBV7-9|15
CASSLAIGGNTEAFF
TGTGCCAGCAGCTTAGCTATAGGTGGGAACACTGAAGCTTTCTTT
>TRBJ2-1|.|.|TRBV5-1|15
CASSLSVQGYNEQFF
TGCGCCAGCAGCCTTTCGGTGCAAGGCTACAATGAGCAGTTCTTC
>TRBJ2-7|once|.|TRBV6-5|11
CASTLGDKKYF
TGTGCCAGCACCCTAGGCGATAAGAAGTACTTC
>TRBJ2-1|.|TRBD1|TRBV4-1|13
CASSITGVNEQFF
TGCGCCAGCAGCATCACAGGGGTCAATGAGCAGTTCTTC
>TRBJ2-2|.|TRBD1|TRBV28|15
CASRLNRGRAGELFF
TGTGCCAGCAGATTGAACAGGGGGCGGGCCGGGGAGCTGTTTTTT
>TRBJ2-1|.|TRBD2|TRBV28|17
CASSLHPGGRAYNEQFF
TGTGCCAGCAGTCTTCACCCGGGGGGACGGGCCTACAATGAGCAGTTCTTC
>TRBJ1-2|.|.|TRBV7-9|13
CASSKASLYGYTF
TGTGCCAGCAGCAAGGCCTCCCTGTACGGCTACACCTTC
>TRBJ1-1|.|.|TRBV30|16
CAWSPLGPEMNTEAFF
TGTGCCTGGAGTCCCTTGGGGCCCGAGATGAACACTGAAGCTTTCTTT
>TRBJ1-2|.|.|TRBV7-9|14
CASSSEQGYYGYTF
TGTGCCAGCAGCTCAGAACAGGGTTACTATGGCTACACCTTC
>TRBJ2-2|.|TRBD1|TRBV27|15
CASSSETGGGGELFF
TGTGCCAGCAGTTCCGAGACAGGGGGTGGCGGGGAGCTGTTTTTT
>TRBJ2-1|.|.|TRBV12-3/TRBV12-4|12
CASSLTPLEQFF
TGTGCCAGCAGTCTTACACCCCTCGAGCAGTTCTTC
>TRBJ2-2|.|.|TRBV4-2|15
CASSQESGVPGELFF
TGTGCCAGCAGCCAAGAGTCGGGAGTTCCCGGGGAGCTGTTTTTT
>TRBJ1-5|once|.|TRBV23-1|17
CASSQSGLDRVKQPQHF
TGCGCCAGCAGTCAATCGGGGTTGGACCGGGTCAAGCAGCCCCAGCATTTT
>TRBJ2-7|once|TRBD1|TRBV7-2|15
CASSLGTGSFYEQYF
TGTGCCAGCAGCCTTGGGACAGGGAGCTTCTACGAGCAGTACTTC
>TRBJ2-5|.|TRBD1|TRBV20-1|15
CSAREFTGGRGTQYF
TGCAGTGCTAGAGAATTCACAGGGGGCAGGGGGACCCAGTACTTC
>TRBJ2-6|.|.|TRBV6-2/TRBV6-3|16
CASTTPRVSGANVLTF
TGTGCCAGCACCACACCTCGGGTCTCTGGGGCCAACGTCCTGACTTTC
>TRBJ2-1|.|.|TRBV2|15
CASSEGQNLFNEQFF
TGTGCCAGCAGTGAAGGGCAGAACTTGTTCAATGAGCAGTTCTTC
>TRBJ1-2|.|.|TRBV7-3|14
CASSSYRRWGGYTF
TGTGCCAGCAGCTCCTACAGGCGCTGGGGTGGCTACACCTTC
>TRBJ1-1|.|.|TRBV6-1|14
CASSDTVYFSEAFF
TGTGCCAGCAGTGATACAGTGTACTTCTCTGAAGCTTTCTTT
>TRBJ2-3|.|.|TRBV7-9|16
CASSLDLVGFGDTQYF
TGTGCCAGCAGCTTAGATTTGGTGGGGTTCGGTGATACGCAGTATTTT
>TRBJ2-2|.|.|TRBV29-1|12
CSVVQGTGELFF
TGCAGCGTTGTTCAGGGGACCGGGGAGCTGTTTTTT
>TRBJ2-7|.|TRBD2|TRBV3-1|14
CASSLTSGDYEQYF
TGTGCCAGCAGCCTAACTAGCGGGGACTACGAGCAGTACTTC
>TRBJ2-2|.|.|TRBV14|14
CASSQDMSTGELFF
TGTGCCAGCAGCCAAGATATGTCAACCGGGGAGCTGTTTTTT
>TRBJ2-7|.|.|TRBV24-1|14
CATSEASPVYEQYF
TGTGCCACCAGTGAAGCAAGCCCCGTCTACGAGCAGTACTTC
>TRBJ1-1|.|.|TRBV7-3|15
CASSLTQGLNTEAFF
TGTGCCAGCAGCTTAACGCAGGGGCTGAACACTGAAGCTTTCTTT
>TRBJ1-1|.|TRBD1|TRBV4-1|16
CASSSRQGLLHTEAFF
TGCGCCAGCAGCTCTCGACAGGGATTGTTGCACACTGAAGCTTTCTTT
>TRBJ2-2|.|.|TRBV6-2/TRBV6-3|12
CAAGTPTGELFF
TGTGCCGCCGGGACACCCACCGGGGAGCTGTTTTTT
>TRBJ2-5|.|.|TRBV5-4|15
CASSPTRDQEETQYF
TGTGCCAGCAGCCCCACGAGGGACCAAGAAGAGACCCAGTACTTC
>TRBJ1-2|once|.|TRBV5-1|11
CASSSNYGYTF
TGCGCCAGCTCTTCGAACTATGGCTACACCTTC
>TRBJ2-1|.|TRBD2|TRBV12-3/TRBV12-4|15
CASSTLAGAYNEQFF
TGTGCCAGCAGTACACTAGCGGGGGCCTACAATGAGCAGTTCTTC
>TRBJ1-5|.|TRBD1|TRBV28|14
CASSLTGEGQPQHF
TGTGCCAGCAGTCTGACAGGGGAGGGTCAGCCCCAGCATTTT
>TRBJ2-1|.|TRBD1|TRBV27|17
CASSSFLRDSRQLEQFF
TGTGCCAGCAGTTCTTTTCTTCGGGACAGTAGACAACTGGAGCAGTTCTTC
>TRBJ1-2|once|.|TRBV7-9|14
CASSLAHWIYGYTF
TGTGCCAGCAGCTTAGCGCACTGGATCTATGGCTACACCTTC
>TRBJ1-4|.|.|TRBV14|18
CASSQDGGASDYGEKLFF
TGTGCCAGCAGCCAAGACGGAGGGGCTAGTGATTATGGTGAAAAACTGTTTTTT
>TRBJ1-6|.|.|TRBV13|14
CASSLGAVNSPLHF
TGTGCCAGCAGCTTAGGGGCAGTAAATTCACCCCTCCACTTT
>TRBJ1-2|.|TRBD1|TRBV13|12
CASKGQGSGYTF
TGTGCCAGCAAGGGACAGGGTAGTGGCTACACCTTC
>TRBJ1-2|.|.|TRBV6-1|15
CASSEGGLGDYGYTF
TGTGCCAGCAGTGAAGGGGGGCTGGGGGACTATGGCTACACCTTC
>TRBJ1-1|.|.|TRBV7-9|12
CASGTENTEAFF
TGTGCCAGCGGAACAGAAAACACTGAAGCTTTCTTT
>TRBJ2-1|.|TRBD1|TRBV14|16
CASSPRLQGPKNEQFF
TGTGCCAGCAGCCCAAGATTACAGGGGCCCAAGAATGAGCAGTTCTTC
>TRBJ1-5|.|.|TRBV25-1|13
CASSESDGQPQHF
TGTGCCAGCAGTGAATCAGATGGGCAGCCCCAGCATTTT
>TRBJ2-3|.|TRBD2|TRBV27|14
CASRRGVSTDTQYF
TGTGCCAGCAGACGGGGGGTTAGCACAGATACGCAGTATTTT
>TRBJ2-7|.|.|TRBV2|11
CASTGRYEQYF
TGTGCCAGCACGGGTCGGTACGAGCAGTACTTC
>TRBJ2-1|.|.|TRBV20-1|14
CSASDLVSYNEQFF
TGCAGTGCTAGCGACCTGGTCTCCTACAATGAGCAGTTCTTC
>TRBJ2-1|.|.|TRBV30|14
CAWSPPEVSNEQFF
TGTGCCTGGAGTCCCCCGGAGGTTTCCAATGAGCAGTTCTTC
>TRBJ2-7|.|.|TRBV7-9|11
CASSLGDFTSF
TGTGCCAGCAGCTTAGGTGACTTTACCTCGTTC
>TRBJ1-3|.|.|TRBV27|12
CASGPSGNTIYF
TGTGCCAGCGGACCCTCTGGAAACACCATATATTTT
>TRBJ1-6|.|.|TRBV7-2|13
CASSLAFTSPLHF
TGTGCCAGCAGCTTAGCGTTCACTTCACCCCTCCACTTT
>TRBJ2-1|.|.|TRBV3-1|16
CASSQDAEGAYNEQFF
TGTGCCAGCAGCCAAGATGCTGAGGGCGCATACAATGAGCAGTTCTTC
>TRBJ2-7|.|TRBD2|TRBV7-9|18
CASSSGTSGGAGSYEQYF
TGTGCCAGCAGCTCCGGGACTAGCGGGGGCGCCGGCTCCTACGAGCAGTACTTC
>TRBJ2-7|few|.|TRBV12-5|9
CASGYEQYF
TGTGCTAGTGGTTACGAGCAGTACTTC
>TRBJ1-2|.|TRBD1|TRBV7-3|14
CASSPVGTDYGYTF
TGTGCCAGCAGCCCCGTGGGGACAGACTATGGCTACACCTTC